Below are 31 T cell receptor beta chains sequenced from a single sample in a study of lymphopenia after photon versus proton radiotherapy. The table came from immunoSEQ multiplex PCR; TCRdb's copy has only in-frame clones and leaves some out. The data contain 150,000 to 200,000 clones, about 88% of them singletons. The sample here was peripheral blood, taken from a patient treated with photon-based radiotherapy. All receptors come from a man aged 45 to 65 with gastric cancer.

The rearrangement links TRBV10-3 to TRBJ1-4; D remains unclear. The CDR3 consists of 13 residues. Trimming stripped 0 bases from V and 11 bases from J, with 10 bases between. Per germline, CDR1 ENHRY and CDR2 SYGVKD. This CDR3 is CAISESGGRKLFF. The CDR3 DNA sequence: TGTGCCATCAGTGAGTCAGGAGGGAGGAAACTGTTTTTT.

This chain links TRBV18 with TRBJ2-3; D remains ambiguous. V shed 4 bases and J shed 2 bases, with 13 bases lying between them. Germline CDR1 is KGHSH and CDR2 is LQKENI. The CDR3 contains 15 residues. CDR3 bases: TGTGCCAGCTCACTCGGGCCGGAGCCCACAGATACGCAGTATTTT. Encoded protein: CASSLGPEPTDTQYF. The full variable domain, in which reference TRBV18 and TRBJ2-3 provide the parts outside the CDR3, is NAGVMQNPRHLVRRRGQEARLRCSPMKGHSHVYWYRQLPEEGLKFMVYLQKENIIDESGMPKERFSAEFPKEGPSILRIQQVVRGDSAAYFCASSLGPEPTDTQYFGPGTRLTVL.

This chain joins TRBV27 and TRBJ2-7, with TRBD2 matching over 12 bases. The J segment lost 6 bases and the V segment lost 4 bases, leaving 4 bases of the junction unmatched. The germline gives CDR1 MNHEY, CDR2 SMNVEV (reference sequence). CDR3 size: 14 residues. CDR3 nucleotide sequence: TGTGCCAGCAGTTCCGCGGGACTAGCGGGCGAGCAGTACTTC. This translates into CASSSAGLAGEQYF.

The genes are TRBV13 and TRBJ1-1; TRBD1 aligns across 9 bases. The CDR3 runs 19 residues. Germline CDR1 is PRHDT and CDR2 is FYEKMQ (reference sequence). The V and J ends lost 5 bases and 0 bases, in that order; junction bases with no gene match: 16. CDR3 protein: CASSAGQGGSLRVNTEAFF. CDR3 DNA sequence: TGTGCCAGCAGCGCGGGACAGGGAGGGTCTCTCAGGGTGAACACTGAAGCTTTCTTT.

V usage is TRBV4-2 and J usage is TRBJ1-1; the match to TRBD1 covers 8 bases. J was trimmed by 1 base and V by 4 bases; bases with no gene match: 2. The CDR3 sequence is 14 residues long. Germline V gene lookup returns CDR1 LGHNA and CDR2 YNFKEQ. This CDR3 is CASSRDRGNTEAFF. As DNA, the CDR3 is TGTGCCAGCAGCCGTGACAGGGGGAACACTGAAGCTTTCTTT.

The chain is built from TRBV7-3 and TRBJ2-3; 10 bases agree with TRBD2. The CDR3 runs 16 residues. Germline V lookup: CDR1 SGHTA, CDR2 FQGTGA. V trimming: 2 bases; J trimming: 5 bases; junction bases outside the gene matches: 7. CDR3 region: CASSLAASGRLDTQYF. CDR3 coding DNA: TGTGCCAGCAGCTTAGCGGCTAGCGGGAGATTAGATACGCAGTATTTT. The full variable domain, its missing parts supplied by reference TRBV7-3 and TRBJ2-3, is GAGVSQTPSNKVTEKGKYVELRCDPISGHTALYWYRQSLGQGPEFLIYFQGTGAADDSGLPNDRFFAVRPEGSVSTLKIQRTERGDSAVYLCASSLAASGRLDTQYFGPGTRLTVL.

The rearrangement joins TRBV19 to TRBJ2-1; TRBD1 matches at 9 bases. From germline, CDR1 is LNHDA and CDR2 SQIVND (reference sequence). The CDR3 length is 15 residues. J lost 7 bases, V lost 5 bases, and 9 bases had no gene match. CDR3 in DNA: TGTGCCAGTAGTTCCGGGACAGGGAGTGGGAATGAGCAGTTCTTC. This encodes CASSSGTGSGNEQFF.

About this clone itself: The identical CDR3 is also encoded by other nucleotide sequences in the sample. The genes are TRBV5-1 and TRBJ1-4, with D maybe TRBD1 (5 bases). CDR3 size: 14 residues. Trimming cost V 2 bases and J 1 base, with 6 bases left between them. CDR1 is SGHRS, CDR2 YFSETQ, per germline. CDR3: CASSFQGTNEKLFF. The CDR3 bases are TGCGCCAGCAGCTTTCAGGGAACTAATGAAAAACTGTTTTTT. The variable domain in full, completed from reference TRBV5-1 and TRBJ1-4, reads KAGVTQTPRYLIKTRGQQVTLSCSPISGHRSVSWYQQTPGQGLQFLFEYFSETQRNKGNFPGRFSGRQFSNSRSEMNVSTLELGDSALYLCASSFQGTNEKLFFGSGTQLSVL.

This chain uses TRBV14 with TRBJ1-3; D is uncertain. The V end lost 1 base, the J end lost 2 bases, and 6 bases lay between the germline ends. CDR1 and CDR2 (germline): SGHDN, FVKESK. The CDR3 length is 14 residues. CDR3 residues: CASSQVGAGNTIYF. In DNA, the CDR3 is TGTGCCAGCAGCCAAGTTGGTGCTGGAAACACCATATATTTT. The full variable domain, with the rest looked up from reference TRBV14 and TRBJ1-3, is EAGVTQFPSHSVIEKGQTVTLRCDPISGHDNLYWYRRVMGKEIKFLLHFVKESKQDESGMPNNRFLAERTGGTYSTLKVQPAELEDSGVYFCASSQVGAGNTIYFGEGSWLTVV.

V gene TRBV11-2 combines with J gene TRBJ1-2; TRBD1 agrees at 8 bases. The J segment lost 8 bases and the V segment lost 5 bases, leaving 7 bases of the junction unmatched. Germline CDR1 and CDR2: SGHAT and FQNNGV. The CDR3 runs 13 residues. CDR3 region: CASSPNRDRGYTF. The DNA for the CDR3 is TGTGCCAGCAGCCCAAACCGGGACAGGGGCTACACCTTC.

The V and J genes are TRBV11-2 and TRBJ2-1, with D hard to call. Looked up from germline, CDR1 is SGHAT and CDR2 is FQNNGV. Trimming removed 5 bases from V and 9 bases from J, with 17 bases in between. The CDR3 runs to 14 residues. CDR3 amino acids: CASSRRGRNGEQFF. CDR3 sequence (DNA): TGTGCCAGCAGCCGACGTGGCAGAAACGGTGAGCAGTTCTTC.

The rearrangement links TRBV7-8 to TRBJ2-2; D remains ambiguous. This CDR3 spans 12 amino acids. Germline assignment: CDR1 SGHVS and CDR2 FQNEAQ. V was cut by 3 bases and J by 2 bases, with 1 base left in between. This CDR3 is CASSFNTGELFF. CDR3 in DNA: TGTGCCAGCAGCTTCAACACCGGGGAGCTGTTTTTT.

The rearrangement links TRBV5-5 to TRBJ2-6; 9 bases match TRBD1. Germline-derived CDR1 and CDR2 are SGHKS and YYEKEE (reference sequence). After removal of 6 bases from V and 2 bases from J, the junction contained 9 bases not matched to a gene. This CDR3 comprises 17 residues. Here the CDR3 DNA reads TGTGCCAGCAAACCGGGACAGGGTGGTACTGGGGCCAACGTCCTGACTTTC. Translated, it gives CASKPGQGGTGANVLTF.

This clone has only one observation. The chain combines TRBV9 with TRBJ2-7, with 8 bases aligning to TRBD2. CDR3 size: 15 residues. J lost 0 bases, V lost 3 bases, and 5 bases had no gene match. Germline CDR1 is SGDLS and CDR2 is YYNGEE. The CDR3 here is CASSASGTSSYEQYF. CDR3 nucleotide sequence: TGTGCCAGCAGCGCCTCCGGGACTAGCTCCTACGAGCAGTACTTC.

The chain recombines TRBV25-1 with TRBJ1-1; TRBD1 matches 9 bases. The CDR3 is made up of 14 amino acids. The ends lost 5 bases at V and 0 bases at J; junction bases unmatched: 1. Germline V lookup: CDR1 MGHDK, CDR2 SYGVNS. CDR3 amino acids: CASSRDRVNTEAFF. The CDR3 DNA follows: TGTGCCAGCAGTCGGGACAGGGTGAACACTGAAGCTTTCTTT. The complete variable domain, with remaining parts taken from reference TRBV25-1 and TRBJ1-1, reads EADIYQTPRYLVIGTGKKITLECSQTMGHDKMYWYQQDPGMELHLIHYSYGVNSTEKGDLSSESTVSRIRTEHFPLTLESARPSHTSQYLCASSRDRVNTEAFFGQGTRLTVV.

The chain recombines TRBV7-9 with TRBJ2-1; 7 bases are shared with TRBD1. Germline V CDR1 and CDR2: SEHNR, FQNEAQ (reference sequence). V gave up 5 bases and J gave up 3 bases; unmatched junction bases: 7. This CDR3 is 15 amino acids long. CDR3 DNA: TGTGCCAGCAGCAACAGACAGGGTGGCTACAATGAGCAGTTCTTC. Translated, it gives CASSNRQGGYNEQFF.

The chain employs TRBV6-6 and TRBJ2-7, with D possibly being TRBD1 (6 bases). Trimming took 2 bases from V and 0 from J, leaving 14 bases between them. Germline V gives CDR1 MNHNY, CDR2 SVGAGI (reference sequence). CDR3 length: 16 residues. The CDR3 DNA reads TGTGCCAGCAGTTACCCTAAGGGGGAGAGCTCCTACGAGCAGTACTTC. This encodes CASSYPKGESSYEQYF.

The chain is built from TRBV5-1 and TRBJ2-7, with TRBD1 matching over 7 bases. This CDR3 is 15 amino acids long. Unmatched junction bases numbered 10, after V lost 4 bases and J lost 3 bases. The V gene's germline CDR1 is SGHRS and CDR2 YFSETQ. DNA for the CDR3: TGCGCCAGCAGCCAGACTGACAGGGCAAACTACGAGCAGTACTTC. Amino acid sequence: CASSQTDRANYEQYF.

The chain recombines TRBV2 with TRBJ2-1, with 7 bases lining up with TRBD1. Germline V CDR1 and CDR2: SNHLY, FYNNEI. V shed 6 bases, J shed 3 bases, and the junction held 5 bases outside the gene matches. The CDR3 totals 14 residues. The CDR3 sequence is CASSVGGVYNEQFF. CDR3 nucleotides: TGTGCCAGCAGCGTAGGGGGCGTCTACAATGAGCAGTTCTTC.

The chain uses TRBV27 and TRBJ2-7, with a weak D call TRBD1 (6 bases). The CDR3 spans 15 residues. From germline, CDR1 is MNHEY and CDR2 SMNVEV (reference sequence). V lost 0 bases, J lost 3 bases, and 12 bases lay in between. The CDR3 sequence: CASSLSGQGLYEQYF. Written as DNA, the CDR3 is TGTGCCAGCAGTTTATCGGGCCAGGGGCTCTACGAGCAGTACTTC.

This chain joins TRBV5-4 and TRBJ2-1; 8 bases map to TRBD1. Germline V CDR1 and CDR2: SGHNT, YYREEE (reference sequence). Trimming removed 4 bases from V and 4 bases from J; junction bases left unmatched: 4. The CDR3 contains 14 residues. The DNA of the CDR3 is TGTGCCAGCAGCCTTGACAGGGGATACAATGAGCAGTTCTTC. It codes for CASSLDRGYNEQFF.

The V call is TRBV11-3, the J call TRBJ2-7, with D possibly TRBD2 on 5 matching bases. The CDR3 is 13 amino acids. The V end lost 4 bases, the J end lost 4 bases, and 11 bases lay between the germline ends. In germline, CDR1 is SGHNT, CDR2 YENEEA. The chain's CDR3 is CASSSGAAYEQYF. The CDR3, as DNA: TGTGCCAGCAGCTCAGGAGCGGCGTACGAGCAGTACTTC.

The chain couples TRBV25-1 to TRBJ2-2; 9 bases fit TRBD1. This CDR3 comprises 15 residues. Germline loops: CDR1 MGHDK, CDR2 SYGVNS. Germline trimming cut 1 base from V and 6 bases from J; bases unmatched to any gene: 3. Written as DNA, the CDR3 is TGTGCCAGCAGTGAATCGGACAGGGGTTCCGGGGAGCTGTTTTTT. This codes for CASSESDRGSGELFF.

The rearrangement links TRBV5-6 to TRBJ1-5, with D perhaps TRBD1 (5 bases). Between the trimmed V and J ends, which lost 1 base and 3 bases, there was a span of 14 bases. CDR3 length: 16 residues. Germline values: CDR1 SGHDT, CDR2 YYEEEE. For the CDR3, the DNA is TGTGCCAGCAGCTTGACCGGGACGGCAAACAATCAGCCCCAGCATTTT. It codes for CASSLTGTANNQPQHF.

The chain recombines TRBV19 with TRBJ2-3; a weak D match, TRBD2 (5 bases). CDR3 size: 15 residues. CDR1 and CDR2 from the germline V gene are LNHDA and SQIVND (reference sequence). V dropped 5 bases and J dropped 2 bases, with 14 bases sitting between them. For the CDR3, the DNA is TGTGCCAGTAGTTTCCGCCCGGGGTACACAGATACGCAGTATTTT. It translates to CASSFRPGYTDTQYF.

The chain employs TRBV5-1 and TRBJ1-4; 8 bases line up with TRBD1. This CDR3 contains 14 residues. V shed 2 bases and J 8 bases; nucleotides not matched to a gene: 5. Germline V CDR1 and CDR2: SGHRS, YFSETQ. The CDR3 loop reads CASSFGQGGEKLFF. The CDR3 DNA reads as TGCGCCAGCAGCTTTGGACAGGGAGGCGAAAAACTGTTTTTT. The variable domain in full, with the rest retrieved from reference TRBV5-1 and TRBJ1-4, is KAGVTQTPRYLIKTRGQQVTLSCSPISGHRSVSWYQQTPGQGLQFLFEYFSETQRNKGNFPGRFSGRQFSNSRSEMNVSTLELGDSALYLCASSFGQGGEKLFFGSGTQLSVL.

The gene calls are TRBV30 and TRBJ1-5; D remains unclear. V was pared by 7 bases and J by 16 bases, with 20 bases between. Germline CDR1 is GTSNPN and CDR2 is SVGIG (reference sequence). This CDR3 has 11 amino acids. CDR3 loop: CAFRTGQALHF. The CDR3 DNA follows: TGTGCCTTCCGAACTGGGCAGGCACTCCATTTT.

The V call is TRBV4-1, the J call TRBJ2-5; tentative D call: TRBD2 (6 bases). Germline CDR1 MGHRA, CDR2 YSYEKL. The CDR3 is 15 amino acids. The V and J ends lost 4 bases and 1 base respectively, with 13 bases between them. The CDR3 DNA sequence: TGCGCCAGCAGCCTCTCTGGGACTCGCCAAGAGACCCAGTACTTC. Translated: CASSLSGTRQETQYF.

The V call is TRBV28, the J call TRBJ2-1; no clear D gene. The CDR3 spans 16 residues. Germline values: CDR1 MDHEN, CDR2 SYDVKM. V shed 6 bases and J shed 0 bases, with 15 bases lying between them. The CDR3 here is CASSPSDGFSYNEQFF. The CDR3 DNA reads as TGTGCCAGCAGCCCCTCGGACGGGTTCTCCTACAATGAGCAGTTCTTC.

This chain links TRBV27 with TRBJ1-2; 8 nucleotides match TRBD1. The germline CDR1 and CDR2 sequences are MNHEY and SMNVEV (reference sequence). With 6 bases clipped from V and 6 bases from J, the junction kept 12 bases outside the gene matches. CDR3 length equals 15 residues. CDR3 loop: CASSPSWTGRDGYTF. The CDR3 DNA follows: TGTGCCAGCAGCCCATCCTGGACAGGGAGGGATGGCTACACCTTC.

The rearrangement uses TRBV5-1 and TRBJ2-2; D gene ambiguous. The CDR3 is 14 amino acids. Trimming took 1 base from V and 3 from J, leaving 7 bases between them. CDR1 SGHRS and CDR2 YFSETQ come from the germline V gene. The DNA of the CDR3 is TGCGCCAGCAGCTTGATCCGGGACACCGGGGAGCTGTTTTTT. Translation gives CASSLIRDTGELFF.